This T cell receptor (beta chain) was sequenced during a study of T cell responses to AZD1222 COVID-19 vaccine. General study results and limits: Possibly, clonal diversity was underestimated; donors were largely white British and included more females. Two AZD1222 doses significantly raised spike-specific TCR breadth and depth over controls. The study identified only six AZD1222 recipients as seropositive at baseline.

Comment on this clone: Its antigen is as yet unknown.

Profiling relied on immunoSEQ multiplex PCR, and the TCRdb table lists in-frame clones only, not all of them. The data show fewer than 200,000 clones, approximately 90% seen once. Per the germline V gene, CDR1 is ENHRY and CDR2 is SYGVKD. The CDR3 length is 15 residues. With V trimmed by 4 bases and J by 9 bases, 9 bases remained unmatched. Source: peripheral blood, taken on day 0 of AZD1222 vaccination. This TCR derives from an adult in good health. The rearrangement links TRBV10-3 to TRBJ2-3; 11 positions match TRBD2. CDR3 amino acids: CAISVTSGAGATQYF. CDR3 in DNA: TGTGCCATCAGTGTGACTAGCGGGGCCGGGGCCACGCAGTATTTT.